The 26 T cell receptor beta chains given below trace back to one sample, sequenced in a study of T cell clonality in common variable immunodeficiency. Here immunoSEQ multiplex PCR was the method, and the copy in TCRdb shows in-frame clones only, minus some. The specimen has 50,000 or so clones, none found just once. Sequenced sample: peripheral blood mononuclear cells. Receptors originate from a person between 18 and 75 years old in good health.

The sample holds many counts of this clone. The read stops 3 residues short of the end of the CDR3; the missing end is completed from the germline J gene. The rearrangement links TRBV19 to TRBJ2-5, with a weak D call TRBD2 (7 bases). The CDR3 length is 15 residues. V lost 6 bases and J 2 bases, leaving 16 bases between the germline ends. Germline V gene sequence: CDR1 LNHDA, CDR2 SQIVND (reference sequence). CDR3 residues: CASRGGALGQETQYF. The covered CDR3 bases are TGTGCCAGTAGAGGGGGGGCCCTGGGGCAAGAGACC.

This clone occurred many times. Read coverage stops 3 residues before the CDR3 terminus; the germline J gene supplies the remainder. The V gene is TRBV10-3, the J gene TRBJ2-7; D unclear. Trimming shortened V by 2 bases and J by 2 bases, and 7 bases separated the two germline ends. The CDR3 is 13 residues long. Germline-derived CDR1 and CDR2 are ENHRY and SYGVKD. CDR3 sequence reads: CAISEAGAYEQYF. The CDR3 DNA, read in part, is TGTGCCATCAGTGAGGCAGGAGCCTACGAG.

The CDR3 bases that were read are TGTGCCTGGAGTGTAGGGAGCCCGGGGGATACC. Translating gives CAWSVGSPGDT. The full CDR3 protein is CAWSVGSPGDTYTF. The chain has TRBV30 and TRBJ1-2, with a possible D match to TRBD1 (5 bases). The CDR3 end lies 3 residues beyond the end of the read and is filled in from the germline J gene. Germline V gives CDR1 GTSNPN, CDR2 SVGIG (reference sequence). The CDR3 has 14 amino acids. Based on the CDR3 plus reference TRBV30 and TRBJ1-2, the full variable domain is SQTIHQWPATLVQPVGSPLSLECTVEGTSNPNLYWYRQAAGRGLQLLFYSVGIGQISSEVPQNLSASRPQDRQFILSSKKLLLSDSGFYLCAWSVGSPGDTYTFGSGTRLTVV.

This clone has just a few counts. The missing CDR3 end, 3 residues past where the read stops, is filled in from the germline J gene. V gene TRBV5-1 combines with J gene TRBJ1-1; 8 positions agree with TRBD1. V lost 0 bases and J lost 6; bases outside the gene matches: 4. This CDR3 contains 14 residues. CDR1 is SGHRS and CDR2 is YFSETQ in the germline V gene. Here the CDR3 reads CASSLEVQGAEAFF. Incomplete CDR3 DNA: TGCGCCAGCAGCTTGGAGGTACAGGGGGCTGAA.

This clone has more than one count but fewer than ten. From the germline J gene comes the end of the CDR3, since the read stops 3 residues before it. The gene calls are TRBV19 and TRBJ2-3; D call uncertain. CDR3 length: 12 residues. The germline V gene has CDR1 LNHDA and CDR2 SQIVND (reference sequence). CDR3 DNA, as far as it was read: TGTGCCAGTAGAGGAGCGCCTCAGCCG. Residues: CASRGAPQP. The entire CDR3 protein is CASRGAPQPQYF.

This clone was observed many times. The CDR3 end lies 3 residues beyond the end of the read and is filled in from the germline J gene. The rearrangement joins TRBV7-2 to TRBJ1-2, with 10 bases that match TRBD1. The CDR3 runs to 15 residues. J lost 5 bases, V lost 5 bases, and 8 bases had no gene match. CDR1 and CDR2 (germline): SGHTA, FQGNSA. The sequenced part of the CDR3 DNA is TGTGCCAGCAGCGACCGGGACAGGGGCGTTTATGGC. Residues: CASSDRDRGVYG. The CDR3 as a whole reads CASSDRDRGVYGYTF.

This clone was seen many times. The DNA ends 3 residues before the CDR3 does, and the rest of the CDR3 is filled in from the germline J gene. V is TRBV20-1 and J is TRBJ1-5; no clear D. Germline CDR1 reads DFQATT; CDR2 reads SNEGSKA (reference sequence). Trimming cost V 0 bases and J 3 bases, with 9 bases left between them. This CDR3 contains 14 residues. Partial CDR3 DNA: TGCAGTGCTAGAGATCCGTCCTACAATCAGCCC. It is translated as CSARDPSYNQP. The CDR3 in full is CSARDPSYNQPQHF.

This clone occurred many times. CDR3 DNA, as far as it was read: TGTGCCACCAGCGGCAGTCGCTTCTACGAG. Encoded protein: CATSGSRFYE. The CDR3, in full, reads CATSGSRFYEQYF. The chain uses TRBV15 and TRBJ2-7; D is unresolved. The read stops 3 residues short of the end of the CDR3; the missing end is completed from the germline J gene. From germline, CDR1 is LNHNV and CDR2 YYDKDF (reference sequence). The CDR3 extends over 13 amino acids. The germline V and J ends were trimmed by 5 bases and 3 bases, with 11 bases remaining between them.

This clone has at least ten counts. From the germline J gene comes the end of the CDR3, since the read stops 3 residues before it. The chain has TRBV30 and TRBJ1-4; D is possibly TRBD1 (6 bases). CDR1 is GTSNPN, CDR2 SVGIG, per germline (reference sequence). The CDR3 is 14 amino acids. Trimming pared 0 bases from V and 1 base from J, leaving 6 bases between. This CDR3 reads CAWSVGGTNEKLFF. The part of the CDR3 DNA that was read is TGTGCCTGGAGTGTAGGGGGAACTAATGAAAAA. The full variable domain, with the rest looked up from reference TRBV30 and TRBJ1-4, is SQTIHQWPATLVQPVGSPLSLECTVEGTSNPNLYWYRQAAGRGLQLLFYSVGIGQISSEVPQNLSASRPQDRQFILSSKKLLLSDSGFYLCAWSVGGTNEKLFFGSGTQLSVL.

Points on this clone: Coverage ceases 3 residues before the CDR3 finishes, and the germline J gene fills in the end. This chain uses TRBV20-1 with TRBJ2-3; 12 bases fit TRBD2. Germline loops: CDR1 DFQATT, CDR2 SNEGSKA (reference sequence). The CDR3 sequence is 16 residues long. The CDR3 sequence: CSARPTSGRSRETQYF. The part of the CDR3 DNA that was read is TGCAGTGCTAGACCAACTAGCGGGAGGAGCAGAGAGACG.

Details on this clone: The read terminates 3 residues ahead of where the CDR3 ends, so the germline J gene completes it. The chain uses TRBV18 and TRBJ2-2; D may be TRBD2 (6 bases). The V gene's germline CDR1 is KGHSH and CDR2 LQKENI. CDR3 length: 13 amino acids. The CDR3 reads CASSFAGNSPLFF. The part of the CDR3 DNA that was read is TGTGCCAGCTCATTCGCGGGGAACTCACCG.

This clone occurred a few times. The DNA ends 3 residues before the CDR3 does, and the rest of the CDR3 is filled in from the germline J gene. V is TRBV30 and J is TRBJ1-2; unclear D gene. Germline V gene data show CDR1 as GTSNPN and CDR2 as SVGIG (reference sequence). The CDR3 contains 12 residues. The CDR3 DNA, read in part, is TGTGCCTGGAGTGTATCCGTCTACGAC. It specifies CAWSVSVYD. The CDR3, in full, reads CAWSVSVYDYTF.

This clone was observed at least ten times. The read comes to an end 3 residues before the CDR3 does, leaving the germline J gene to fill in the end. This chain connects TRBV5-1 to TRBJ2-7; D might be TRBD1 (6 bases). Germline V lookup: CDR1 SGHRS, CDR2 YFSETQ. The CDR3 loop spans 16 amino acids. V was trimmed by 5 bases and J by 5 bases, leaving 23 bases between them. The CDR3 bases that were read are TGCGCCAGCAGGGTGGGTACCAGGGACATCATTCACGAG. Its protein product is CASRVGTRDIIHE. The entire CDR3 protein is CASRVGTRDIIHEQYF.

This clone was seen many times. The CDR3 region is CASSESEVHEQYF. The part of the CDR3 DNA that was read is TGTGCCAGCAGTGAAAGTGAGGTCCACGAG. The chain employs TRBV2 and TRBJ2-7; no definite D call. The sequence runs out 3 residues before the end of the CDR3; the remainder is reconstructed from the germline J gene. CDR1 and CDR2 (germline): SNHLY, FYNNEI. The CDR3 is 13 residues long. V was pared by 2 bases and J by 5 bases, with 10 bases between.

This clone was recorded at least ten times. Read coverage stops 3 residues before the CDR3 terminus; the germline J gene supplies the remainder. The chain carries TRBV20-1 and TRBJ1-1; TRBD1 agrees at 7 bases. With V trimmed by 5 bases and J by 5 bases, 8 bases remained unmatched. This CDR3 is built from 13 residues. The germline V gene has CDR1 DFQATT and CDR2 SNEGSKA (reference sequence). CDR3 bases read: TGCAGTGCTCAAGGGGGCGCGAGAACTGAA. Translated: CSAQGGARTE. The full CDR3 protein is CSAQGGARTEAFF.

This clone appeared many times. The read stops 3 residues short of the end of the CDR3; the missing end is completed from the germline J gene. The chain links TRBV19 to TRBJ2-7; 9 bases align to TRBD2. V lost 5 bases to trimming and J lost 2 bases; unmatched junction nucleotides: 7. CDR1 and CDR2 from the germline V gene are LNHDA and SQIVND (reference sequence). The CDR3 totals 15 residues. The chain's CDR3 is CASSSRTSATYEQYF. CDR3 bases read: TGTGCCAGTAGTTCTCGGACTAGCGCTACCTACGAG.

This clone was observed many times. The sequenced fragment ends 3 residues before the CDR3 boundary, so the rest is inferred from the germline J gene. The J gene is TRBJ1-1, the V gene TRBV5-5, with D unresolved. Deletions cut 1 base from V and 2 bases from J, with 6 bases between. Germline V gene lookup returns CDR1 SGHKS and CDR2 YYEKEE (reference sequence). The length of the CDR3 is 13 residues. The part of the CDR3 DNA that was read is TGTGCCAGCAGCTTGATTTCTAACACTGAA. It specifies CASSLISNTE. The full-length CDR3 reads as CASSLISNTEAFF.

Only a few counts were recorded for this clone. This CDR3 reads CASSPPGHTDTQYF. The part of the CDR3 DNA that was read is TGTGCCAGCTCACCACCGGGCCACACAGATACG. J is TRBJ2-3 and V is TRBV18, with D unclear. The CDR3 end lies 3 residues beyond the end of the read and is filled in from the germline J gene. CDR1 KGHSH and CDR2 LQKENI come from the germline V gene. CDR3 length: 14 residues. The ends were cut back, 0 bases at V and 2 bases at J, with 6 bases in the middle.

This clone was counted ten times or more. Coverage ceases 3 residues before the CDR3 finishes, and the germline J gene fills in the end. J is TRBJ2-7 and V is TRBV5-1; the D gene is possibly TRBD2 (5 bases). Germline V CDR1 and CDR2: SGHRS, YFSETQ. The V end lost 2 bases, the J end lost 6 bases, and 12 bases lay between the germline ends. The CDR3 is 13 amino acids. Here the CDR3 reads CASSLSAGFEQYF. Partial CDR3 DNA: TGCGCCAGCAGCTTAAGCGCGGGTTTCGAG.

A few counts support this clone. The read finishes 3 residues shy of the CDR3 end, and the germline J gene is used to complete it. The V call is TRBV18, the J call TRBJ2-2; 9 nucleotides agree with TRBD2. Per the germline V gene, CDR1 is KGHSH and CDR2 is LQKENI. V was clipped by 1 base and J by 3 bases; unmatched bases: 6. The CDR3 length is 17 residues. CDR3 amino acids: CASSPRDVAGDTGELFF. The part of the CDR3 DNA that was read is TGTGCCAGCTCACCACGGGACGTAGCGGGAGACACCGGGGAG.

This clone has at least ten counts. The CDR3 extends 3 residues past the end of the read, so its final part is completed from the germline J gene. The chain employs TRBV29-1 and TRBJ2-1; 8 bases are shared with TRBD2. Germline V gene data show CDR1 as SQVTM and CDR2 as ANQGSEA. The CDR3 consists of 14 residues. The V gene end was trimmed by 1 base and the J gene end by 2 bases; junction bases not matched to a gene: 1. This CDR3 reads CSVEGGRTYNEQFF. CDR3 DNA, as far as it was read: TGCAGCGTTGAAGGCGGGAGGACCTACAATGAG.

Ten or more counts support this clone. The CDR3 is cut off 3 residues early in the read; its end comes from the germline J gene. The J gene is TRBJ2-1, the V gene TRBV18, with 9 bases identical to TRBD2. The CDR3 is 15 amino acids. Germline V lookup: CDR1 KGHSH, CDR2 LQKENI. V lost 6 bases and J lost 2; bases outside the gene matches: 5. CDR3 sequence reads: CASSPIAGAYNEQFF. CDR3 DNA (partial): TGTGCCAGCTCCCCTATAGCGGGAGCCTACAATGAG.

This clone has at least ten counts. The sequenced fragment ends 3 residues before the CDR3 boundary, so the rest is inferred from the germline J gene. The chain uses TRBV4-2 and TRBJ2-3; 9 bases match TRBD1. Germline CDR1 is LGHNA and CDR2 is YNFKEQ. CDR3 length: 16 amino acids. Unmatched junction bases numbered 9, after V lost 4 bases and J lost 4 bases. CDR3 sequence reads: CASSPNPGQGADTQYF. The sequenced CDR3 bases are TGTGCCAGCAGCCCCAATCCGGGACAGGGAGCAGATACG.

As regards this clone: The read ends 3 residues early relative to the CDR3; the germline J gene fills the gap. The genes are TRBV19 and TRBJ2-2; 9 nucleotides agree with TRBD2. CDR1 is LNHDA and CDR2 is SQIVND in the germline V gene (reference sequence). This CDR3 has 13 amino acids. The CDR3 sequence is CASRAGGSRKLFF. The CDR3 DNA, read in part, is TGTGCCAGTAGGGCGGGAGGGAGTCGAAAG. The complete variable domain, with remaining parts taken from reference TRBV19 and TRBJ2-2, reads DGGITQSPKYLFRKEGQNVTLSCEQNLNHDAMYWYRQDPGQGLRLIYYSQIVNDFQKGDIAEGYSVSREKKESFPLTVTSAQKNPTAFYLCASRAGGSRKLFFGEGSRLTVL.

This clone was detected many times. The read gets to within 3 residues of the CDR3 end, and the germline J gene fills in the rest. The V and J genes are TRBV7-6 and TRBJ2-2; 10 bases match TRBD1. The CDR3 consists of 14 residues. Germline CDR1 and CDR2: SGHVS and FNYEAQ. The junction had 11 bases not matched to a gene; V was cut back by 11 bases and J by 8 bases. CDR3 bases read: TGTGCCGGCCGCCGGGACAGGGGATCTGGGGAG. It is translated as CAGRRDRGSGE. The whole CDR3 sequence is CAGRRDRGSGELFF.

This clone has more than one count but fewer than ten. The read terminates 3 residues ahead of where the CDR3 ends, so the germline J gene completes it. The chain uses TRBV7-2 and TRBJ2-3, with D unclear. This CDR3 has 15 residues. The germline CDR1 and CDR2 sequences are SGHTA and FQGNSA. CDR3 sequence: CASSLGAFGNQPQYF. CDR3 DNA (partial): TGTGCCAGCAGCTTAGGGGCTTTTGGCAATCAGCCG.